This passage covers 6 T cell receptor beta chains from one sample sequenced in a study of radiation and T cells in renal cell carcinoma. As to time point: blood 2 weeks post-SBRT. Indicated treatment: 15 Gy SBRT to primary tumor, nephrectomy 4 weeks later. Profiled with immunoSEQ multiplex PCR; TCRdb holds only in-frame clones, not every one. The table has 120,000 or so clones, about four fifths seen once. This specimen consisted of blood, obtained from a patient whose treatment included radiotherapy and nephrectomy. Source of these receptors: a man aged 50-59 years with renal cell carcinoma.

The chain employs TRBV2 and TRBJ1-5; D is possibly TRBD1 (6 bases). V shed 2 bases and J shed 3 bases, with 14 bases lying between them. Germline loops: CDR1 SNHLY, CDR2 FYNNEI. The CDR3 is 16 amino acids. Here the CDR3 reads CASSELGTGNNQPQHF. The CDR3 DNA is TGTGCCAGCAGTGAATTGGGTACAGGGAACAATCAGCCCCAGCATTTT.

The rearrangement links TRBV2 to TRBJ1-1, with 7 bases aligning to TRBD1. The J segment lost 3 bases and the V segment lost 6 bases, leaving 4 bases of the junction unmatched. CDR1 and CDR2 from the germline V gene are SNHLY and FYNNEI. This CDR3 comprises 13 residues. CDR3 loop: CASRNQGDTEAFF. CDR3 DNA sequence: TGTGCCAGCAGGAATCAGGGGGACACTGAAGCTTTCTTT.

The J gene is TRBJ1-4, the V gene TRBV4-3; 7 bases map to TRBD1. The V and J ends lost 0 bases and 4 bases, in that order; junction bases with no gene match: 5. The CDR3 consists of 16 residues. Germline CDR1 LGHNA, CDR2 YSLEER. Here the CDR3 reads CASSQETGRNNEKLFF. The CDR3 region has the DNA TGCGCCAGCAGCCAAGAGACAGGGAGAAATAATGAAAAACTGTTTTTT.

The rearrangement joins TRBV5-4 to TRBJ2-1, with TRBD1 as a possible D gene (5 bases). The CDR3 is made up of 15 amino acids. V lost 2 bases, J lost 4 bases, and 13 bases lay in between. CDR1 and CDR2 from the germline V gene are SGHNT and YYREEE (reference sequence). The CDR3 bases are TGTGCCAGCAGCTTTACGACAGCAAGATACAATGAGCAGTTCTTC. Its protein is CASSFTTARYNEQFF.

J is TRBJ2-7 and V is TRBV30; 9 nucleotides agree with TRBD2. The CDR3 has 14 residues. Germline values: CDR1 GTSNPN, CDR2 SVGIG (reference sequence). The V segment lost 4 bases and the J segment 0 bases; nucleotides outside the gene matches: 4. The CDR3 DNA sequence: TGTGCCTGGAAAGCGGGAGGCCTCTCCTACGAGCAGTACTTC. The encoded protein is CAWKAGGLSYEQYF.

This clone has a single count. The CDR3 coding sequence is TGTGCCAGCAGCTTGCCTACGGGACAGGGTGCTCACGAGCAGTACTTC. Its protein is CASSLPTGQGAHEQYF. This sequence joins TRBV7-3 and TRBJ2-7; TRBD1 matches at 9 bases. With 3 bases clipped from V and 5 bases from J, the junction kept 11 bases outside the gene matches. Germline V gene data show CDR1 as SGHTA and CDR2 as FQGTGA. This CDR3 has 16 amino acids.